This TCR beta chain was obtained from a study of blood T cell repertoires in COVID-19. Study as a whole: The origin of the acute and convalescent COVID-19 samples was the United States, Italy and Spain. PBMCs, B-cell-depleted T cells, or T cells provided the cDNA or gDNA that made up the material.

With 3 bases clipped from V and 4 bases from J, the junction kept 5 bases outside the gene matches. The CDR3 runs to 14 residues. Looked up from germline, CDR1 is MNHEY and CDR2 is SMNVEV (reference sequence). In the original processing: The authors estimated nucleated cell counts from reference gene primer amplification. Assay: immunoSEQ multiplex PCR; the TCRdb copy retains only in-frame clones and omits some. Clone size and V and J calls were adopted from that table, with D and trimming inferred from the DNA. The table includes fewer than 200,000 clones, roughly 85% detected once. The receptor was derived from a woman between 65 and 79 years old with acute or convalescent COVID-19. The sample consisted of peripheral blood. This sequence joins TRBV27 and TRBJ1-2; 7 bases match TRBD1. The CDR3 spells CASSLTRTGYGYTF. CDR3 bases: TGTGCCAGCAGTTTGACCCGGACAGGCTATGGCTACACCTTC.